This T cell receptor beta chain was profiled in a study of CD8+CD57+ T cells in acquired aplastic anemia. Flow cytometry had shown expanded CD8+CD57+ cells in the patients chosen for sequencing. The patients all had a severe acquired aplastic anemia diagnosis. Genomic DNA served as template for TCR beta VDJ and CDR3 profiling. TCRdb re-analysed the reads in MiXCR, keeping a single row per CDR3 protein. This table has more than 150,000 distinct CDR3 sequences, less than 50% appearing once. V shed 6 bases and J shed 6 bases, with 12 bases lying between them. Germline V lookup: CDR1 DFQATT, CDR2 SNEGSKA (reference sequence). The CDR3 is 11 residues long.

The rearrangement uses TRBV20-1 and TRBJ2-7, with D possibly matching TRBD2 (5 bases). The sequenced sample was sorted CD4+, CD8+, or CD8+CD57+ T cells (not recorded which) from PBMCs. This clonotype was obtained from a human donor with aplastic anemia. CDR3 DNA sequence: TGCAGTGCCACGGACTCCACCGAGCAGTACTTC. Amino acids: CSATDSTEQYF.